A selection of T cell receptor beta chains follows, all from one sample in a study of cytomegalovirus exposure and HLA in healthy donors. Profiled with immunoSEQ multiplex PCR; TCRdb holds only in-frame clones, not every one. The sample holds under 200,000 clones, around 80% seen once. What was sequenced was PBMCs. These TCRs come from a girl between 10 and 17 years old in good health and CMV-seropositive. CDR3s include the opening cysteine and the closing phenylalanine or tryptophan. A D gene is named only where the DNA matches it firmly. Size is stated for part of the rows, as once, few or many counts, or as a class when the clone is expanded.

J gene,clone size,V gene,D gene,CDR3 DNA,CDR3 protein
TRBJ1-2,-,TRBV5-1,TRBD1,TGCGCCAGCAGCTTGGCAGGGACAGGGGGCAGTGGCTACACCTTC,CASSLAGTGGSGYTF
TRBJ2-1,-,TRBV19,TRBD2,TGTGCCAGTAGTACCCGGACTAGCGGGGGCAATGAGCAGTTCTTC,CASSTRTSGGNEQFF
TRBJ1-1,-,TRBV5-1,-,TGCGCCAGCAGCCCCCAGGACTTTCACACTGAAGCTTTCTTT,CASSPQDFHTEAFF
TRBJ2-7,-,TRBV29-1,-,TGCAGCGTAGCTAGGCGGGCGAGCTACGAGCAGTACTTC,CSVARRASYEQYF
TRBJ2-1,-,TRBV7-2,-,TGTGCCAGCAGCTTACGAGGGATGGCCCAGTCAAGCAATGAGCAGTTCTTC,CASSLRGMAQSSNEQFF
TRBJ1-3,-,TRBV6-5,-,TGTGCCAGCAGTTACTCGGCAGGGCGCGGAAACACCATATATTTT,CASSYSAGRGNTIYF
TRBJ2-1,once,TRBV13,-,TGTGCCAGCAGCTTACTTGGCTACCGAGGGAGAGAGCAGTTCTTC,CASSLLGYRGREQFF
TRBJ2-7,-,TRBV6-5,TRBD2,TGTGCCAGCAGTTACTCGTGGGCTAGCGGTACCTACGAGCAGTACTTC,CASSYSWASGTYEQYF
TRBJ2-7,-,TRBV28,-,TGTGCCAGCAGTTCACCAGCAGGGGCGTACGAGCAGTACTTC,CASSSPAGAYEQYF
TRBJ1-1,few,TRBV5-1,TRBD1,TGCGCCAGCAGCTTAGGGACAGGGGGCATCACTGAAGCTTTCTTT,CASSLGTGGITEAFF
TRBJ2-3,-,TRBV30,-,TGTGCCTGGAGTGTAAGGCGCCTAGGGGGAGATACGCAGTATTTT,CAWSVRRLGGDTQYF
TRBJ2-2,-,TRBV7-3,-,TGTGCCAGCAGCTTACTAGAGGAGCTGTTTTTT,CASSLLEELFF
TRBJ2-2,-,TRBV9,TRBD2,TGTGCCAGCAGCGTAGTGGGTAGCGGGGGATACACCGGGGAGCTGTTTTTT,CASSVVGSGGYTGELFF
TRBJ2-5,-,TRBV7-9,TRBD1,TGTGCCAGCAGCTCACAGGGGCCTCCTTTAACGGAGACCCAGTACTTC,CASSSQGPPLTETQYF
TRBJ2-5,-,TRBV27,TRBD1,TGTGCCAGCTCTTCCCGGACAGGTCAACAGACCCAGTACTTC,CASSSRTGQQTQYF
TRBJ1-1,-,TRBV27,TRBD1,TGTGCCAGCAGTGTCCGGGACAGCGAGGGAGCTTTCTTT,CASSVRDSEGAFF
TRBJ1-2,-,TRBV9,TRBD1,TGTGCCAGCAGCTCAGGACAGGGGAACGGCTACACCTTC,CASSSGQGNGYTF
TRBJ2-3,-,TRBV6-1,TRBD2,TGTGCCAGCAGTGTGGGGACTAGCGGTGGGACAGATACGCAGTATTTT,CASSVGTSGGTDTQYF
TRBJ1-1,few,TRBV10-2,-,TGCGCCAGCACAGGATTGCCCACTGAAGCTTTCTTT,CASTGLPTEAFF
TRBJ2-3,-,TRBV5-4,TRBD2,TGTGCCAGCAGCAACAGACTAGCGGGACTCACAGATACGCAGTATTTT,CASSNRLAGLTDTQYF
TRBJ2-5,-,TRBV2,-,TGTGCCAGCAGTGAAAGTCGCAGGGAAGAGACCCAGTACTTC,CASSESRREETQYF
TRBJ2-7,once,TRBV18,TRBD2,TGTGCCAGCACTACGGGACTAACAAGCTACGAGCAGTACTTC,CASTTGLTSYEQYF
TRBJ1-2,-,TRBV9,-,TGTGCCAGCAGCCCATGGGCAGGGAGGACCCTAGGTGGCTACACCTTC,CASSPWAGRTLGGYTF
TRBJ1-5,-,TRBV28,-,TGTGCCAGCAGTTCCCGACCGGGATTTTATAGCAATCAGCCCCAGCATTTT,CASSSRPGFYSNQPQHF
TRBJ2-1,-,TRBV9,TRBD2,TGTGCCAGCAGCGGGAGCGGGGGGGCGGGAAATGAGCAGTTCTTC,CASSGSGGAGNEQFF